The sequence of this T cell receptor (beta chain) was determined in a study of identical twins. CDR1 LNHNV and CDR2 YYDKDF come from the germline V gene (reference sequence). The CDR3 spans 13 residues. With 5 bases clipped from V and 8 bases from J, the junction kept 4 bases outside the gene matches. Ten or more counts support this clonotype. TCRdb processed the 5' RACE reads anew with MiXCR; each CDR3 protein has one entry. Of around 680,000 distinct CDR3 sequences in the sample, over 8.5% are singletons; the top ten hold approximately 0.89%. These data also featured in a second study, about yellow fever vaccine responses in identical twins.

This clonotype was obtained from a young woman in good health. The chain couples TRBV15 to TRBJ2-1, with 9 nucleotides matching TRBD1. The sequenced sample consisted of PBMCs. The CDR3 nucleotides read TGTGCCACCAGCCCGGGACAGGGCCATGAGCAGTTCTTC. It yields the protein CATSPGQGHEQFF.